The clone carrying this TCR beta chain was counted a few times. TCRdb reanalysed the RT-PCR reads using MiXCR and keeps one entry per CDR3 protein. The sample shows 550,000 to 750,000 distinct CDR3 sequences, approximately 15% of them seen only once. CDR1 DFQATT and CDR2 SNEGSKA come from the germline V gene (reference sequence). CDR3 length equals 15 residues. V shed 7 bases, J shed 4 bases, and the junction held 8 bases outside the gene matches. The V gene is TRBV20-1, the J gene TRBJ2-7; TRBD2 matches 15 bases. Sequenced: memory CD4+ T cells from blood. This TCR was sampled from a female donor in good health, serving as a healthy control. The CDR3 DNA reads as TGCAGTGTAGGGACTAGCGGGAGGTCGGATTACGAGCAGTACTTC. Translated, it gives CSVGTSGRSDYEQYF.